This TCR beta chain emerged from a study of T cells in Graves' hyperthyroidism and ophthalmopathy. This CDR3 has 15 residues. Germline V gives CDR1 KGHSH, CDR2 LQKENI. Unmatched junction bases numbered 11, after V lost 1 base and J lost 9 bases. Using RNA transcripts as the source, TCR beta CDR3 regions were amplified. The HTBI primer set drove a first-round RT-PCR of the TCR CDR3. TCRdb itself ran the multiplex PCR reads through MiXCR, one entry per CDR3 protein. This table has approximately 590,000 distinct CDR3 sequences, about 15% appearing once. Among the patients, aged 18 to 65, hyperthyroidism was newly diagnosed and had lasted under 2 months. Any patient presenting with uncontrolled infection, other autoimmune disease, pregnancy or lactation was left out.

The rearrangement joins TRBV18 to TRBJ1-1; 7 positions match TRBD1. The clonotype comes from a woman aged 25 to 45 with Graves' hyperthyroidism. The source material was blood. The CDR3 spells CASSPLDKGDSQAFF. The CDR3 DNA sequence: TGTGCCAGCTCACCACTCGATAAAGGGGACAGCCAAGCTTTCTTT.